This TCR beta chain was sequenced during a study of preoperative IRX-2 immunotherapy in early breast cancer. Treatment indicated: preoperative locoregional IRX-2 cytokine immunotherapy. Samples came from a phase Ib trial of preoperative locoregional IRX-2 cytokine immunotherapy. CDR3 length: 16 residues. Trimming took 10 bases from V and 5 from J, leaving 24 bases between them. CDR1 and CDR2 from the germline V gene are LNHDA and SQIVND (reference sequence). Method: immunoSEQ multiplex PCR; TCRdb's copy keeps in-frame clones and lacks some. The sample holds around 88,000 clones, just over 85% seen once.

This chain uses TRBV19 with TRBJ1-5, with a weak D call TRBD1 (5 bases). This TCR derives from a human donor with breast cancer. This sample comprised tumor tissue, obtained after IRX-2 immunotherapy. CDR3 nucleotides: TGTGCCACCATAAGGTCAGGTGGGCTGGGGGATCAGCCCCAGCATTTT. Residues: CATIRSGGLGDQPQHF.